Each of the 32 T cell receptor beta chains below was sequenced from the same sample in a study of OX40 agonist ivuxolimab in advanced cancers. The table came from immunoSEQ multiplex PCR; TCRdb's copy has only in-frame clones and leaves some out. Here the sample spans approximately 91,000 clones, 87% being singletons. Sample: CD4+ or CD8+ T cells sorted from blood, taken in a trial of the OX40 agonist ivuxolimab. These receptors all stem from an adult with an advanced solid tumor such as melanoma, head and neck, liver or kidney cancer.

The gene calls are TRBV5-5 and TRBJ1-2; 7 bases match TRBD1. The germline V gene encodes CDR1 SGHKS and CDR2 YYEKEE (reference sequence). V lost 0 bases to trimming and J lost 6 bases; unmatched junction nucleotides: 2. CDR3 size: 13 residues. The CDR3, as DNA: TGTGCCAGCAGCTTGGGGCAGGGGGATGGCTACACCTTC. Protein sequence: CASSLGQGDGYTF.

The V and J genes are TRBV7-3 and TRBJ2-3; a possible D gene is TRBD1 (6 bases). The CDR3 has 15 amino acids. V was shortened by 5 bases and J by 3 bases, with 15 bases between the two germline ends. The V gene's germline CDR1 is SGHTA and CDR2 FQGTGA. CDR3 sequence reads: CASSRLKGETDTQYF. The CDR3 DNA reads as TGTGCCAGCAGCCGTCTCAAGGGGGAAACAGATACGCAGTATTTT.

The chain employs TRBV9 and TRBJ2-5; D is possibly TRBD2 (7 bases). Trimming shortened V by 1 base and J by 5 bases, and 21 bases separated the two germline ends. The germline gives CDR1 SGDLS, CDR2 YYNGEE. The CDR3 is made up of 17 amino acids. The CDR3 DNA sequence: TGTGCCAGCAGCGTAACTAGTGGGGGGGCTGGTTGGGAGACCCAGTACTTC. Residues: CASSVTSGGAGWETQYF.

The CDR3 is CASSRLSDTGELFF. The DNA for the CDR3 is TGTGCCAGCAGTCGCCTTTCGGACACCGGGGAGCTGTTTTTT. The chain joins TRBV27 to TRBJ2-2; no clear D gene. V was shortened by 5 bases and J by 3 bases, with 10 bases between the two germline ends. Germline CDR1 MNHEY, CDR2 SMNVEV (reference sequence). This CDR3 has 14 residues.

V is TRBV10-3 and J is TRBJ1-5; 9 bases are a match to TRBD1. With 4 bases clipped from V and 4 bases from J, the junction kept 2 bases outside the gene matches. Looked up from germline, CDR1 is ENHRY and CDR2 is SYGVKD. This CDR3 has 14 amino acids. This chain's CDR3 is CAISGGQGNQPQHF. In nucleotides, the CDR3 is TGTGCCATCAGTGGGGGACAGGGAAATCAGCCCCAGCATTTT.

The rearrangement joins TRBV19 to TRBJ1-1, with D maybe TRBD1 (6 bases). CDR3 length: 16 amino acids. Germline CDR1 and CDR2: LNHDA and SQIVND (reference sequence). V was trimmed by 0 bases and J by 3 bases, leaving 14 bases between them. The CDR3 coding sequence is TGTGCCAGTAGTATAGATTGGGGGGGCGCGGACACTGAAGCTTTCTTT. Amino acids: CASSIDWGGADTEAFF.

The J gene is TRBJ1-2, the V gene TRBV5-1; 8 nucleotides align to TRBD1. CDR3 size: 16 residues. Germline CDR1 SGHRS, CDR2 YFSETQ. Losses at the gene ends were 4 bases for V and 5 bases for J; bases not matched to a gene: 13. The CDR3 spells CASSPGGTGEGYGYTF. The CDR3 bases are TGCGCCAGCAGCCCGGGGGGGACAGGAGAGGGATATGGCTACACCTTC.

This sequence joins TRBV11-1 and TRBJ2-1, with D maybe TRBD2 (5 bases). Germline CDR1 SGHAT, CDR2 FQDESV (reference sequence). CDR3 length: 16 amino acids. V dropped 3 bases and J dropped 2 bases, with 14 bases sitting between them. CDR3 residues: CASSFNRGHTYNEQFF. CDR3 coding DNA: TGTGCCAGCAGCTTTAACAGAGGGCATACCTACAATGAGCAGTTCTTC.

A note on this clone: Other DNA variants within this sample encode the same CDR3. The CDR3 is CASSVDGGNYGYTF. Here the CDR3 DNA reads TGTGCCAGCAGCGTAGACGGGGGAAACTATGGCTACACCTTC. This chain joins TRBV9 and TRBJ1-2, with D perhaps TRBD1 (5 bases). There are 14 residues in the CDR3. Germline V gene lookup returns CDR1 SGDLS and CDR2 YYNGEE. Trimming took off 0 bases at V and 2 bases at J, with 8 bases between the two ends.

There are a few counts of this clone. The V call is TRBV6-4, the J call TRBJ1-1; D unclear. With 4 bases removed from V and 2 bases from J, the gap between germline ends came to 11 bases. The CDR3 runs 14 residues. The germline V gene has CDR1 MRHNA and CDR2 SNTAGT. This CDR3 reads CASSVELANTEAFF. Here the CDR3 DNA reads TGTGCCAGCAGTGTCGAACTAGCAAACACTGAAGCTTTCTTT.

CDR3 in DNA: TGTGCCAGCAGCTCCCGTGGGGGGTACACGCTCGATGAGCAGTTCTTC. Protein product: CASSSRGGYTLDEQFF. The chain is built from TRBV7-3 and TRBJ2-1; D is perhaps TRBD2 (6 bases). The CDR3 loop spans 16 amino acids. CDR1 and CDR2 (germline): SGHTA, FQGTGA. Between the trimmed V and J ends, which lost 4 bases and 8 bases, there was a span of 21 bases.

The gene calls are TRBV5-1 and TRBJ2-7; 8 bases agree with TRBD2. CDR1 SGHRS and CDR2 YFSETQ come from the germline V gene. CDR3 length: 16 residues. The ends lost 4 bases at V and 0 bases at J; junction bases unmatched: 9. CDR3 sequence: CASSVNTGTSSYEQYF. In nucleotides, the CDR3 is TGCGCCAGCAGCGTCAATACCGGGACTAGCTCCTACGAGCAGTACTTC.

V gene TRBV14 combines with J gene TRBJ2-5; the D gene is possibly TRBD1 (6 bases). This CDR3 is built from 15 residues. Germline assignment: CDR1 SGHDN and CDR2 FVKESK. The ends were cut back, 6 bases at V and 2 bases at J, with 16 bases in the middle. The CDR3 DNA reads as TGTGCCAGCAGGGCTCGGGACATCTATCAAGAGACCCAGTACTTC. This codes for CASRARDIYQETQYF.

CDR3 sequence (DNA): TGTGCCAGCAGCTTAGCAGGGCTGCGCACTGAAGCTTTCTTT. This encodes CASSLAGLRTEAFF. This rearrangement joins TRBV11-2 to TRBJ1-1; a weak D match, TRBD1 (5 bases). In germline, CDR1 is SGHAT, CDR2 FQNNGV. V was cut by 1 base and J by 4 bases, with 10 bases left in between. CDR3 length: 14 amino acids.

The chain recombines TRBV19 with TRBJ2-3, with 8 bases aligning to TRBD2. Germline assignment: CDR1 LNHDA and CDR2 SQIVND (reference sequence). The CDR3 loop spans 16 amino acids. The ends lost 3 bases at V and 5 bases at J; junction bases unmatched: 10. CDR3 nucleotides: TGTGCCAGTAGTATTGTCCGACTAGCGCAGGGAGATACGCAGTATTTT. It is translated as CASSIVRLAQGDTQYF.

In this sample, this clone is medium-sized. The chain is built from TRBV5-4 and TRBJ1-3, with unresolved D. CDR1 SGHNT and CDR2 YYREEE come from the germline V gene (reference sequence). The V end was cut by 2 bases, the J end by 2 bases, with 11 bases between. The CDR3 consists of 15 residues. The CDR3 DNA follows: TGTGCCAGCAGCTTTCCGGGGAGTGCTGGAAACACCATATATTTT. Its protein is CASSFPGSAGNTIYF.

The chain combines TRBV27 with TRBJ2-3; D gene uncertain. The germline CDR1 and CDR2 sequences are MNHEY and SMNVEV (reference sequence). V was clipped by 5 bases and J by 2 bases, with 11 bases between them. The CDR3 loop spans 14 amino acids. Written as DNA, the CDR3 is TGTGCCAGCAGTCTCCGGACCGACACAGATACGCAGTATTTT. Amino acid sequence: CASSLRTDTDTQYF.

The chain carries TRBV7-2 and TRBJ1-5; 11 nucleotides align to TRBD1. The junction had 5 bases not matched to a gene; V was cut back by 2 bases and J by 2 bases. CDR1 is SGHTA and CDR2 is FQGNSA in the germline V gene. This CDR3 contains 17 residues. The CDR3 loop reads CASSLTGQGGGNQPQHF. DNA of the CDR3: TGTGCCAGCAGCTTAACGGGACAGGGGGGAGGCAATCAGCCCCAGCATTTT.

CDR3 loop: CASAQAGYTDTQYF. For the CDR3, the DNA is TGCGCCAGCGCACAAGCAGGGTACACAGATACGCAGTATTTT. The rearrangement uses TRBV5-1 and TRBJ2-3, with a weak D call TRBD1 (5 bases). CDR3 size: 14 residues. Germline lookup yields CDR1 SGHRS and CDR2 YFSETQ. Trimming pared 7 bases from V and 2 bases from J, leaving 14 bases between.

The V and J genes are TRBV6-1 and TRBJ2-7; D tentatively reads TRBD1 or TRBD2 (7 bases each). The V end lost 5 bases, the J end lost 0 bases, and 11 bases lay between the germline ends. The CDR3 is made up of 14 amino acids. The germline CDR1 and CDR2 sequences are MNHNS and SASEGT. In DNA, the CDR3 is TGTGCCAGCAGTTCAGGGGGGGGCTCCTACGAGCAGTACTTC. Translating gives CASSSGGGSYEQYF.

The V and J genes are TRBV5-1 and TRBJ2-3; 8 nucleotides line up with TRBD1. Per the germline V gene, CDR1 is SGHRS and CDR2 is YFSETQ. The CDR3 extends over 15 amino acids. The V segment lost 3 bases and the J segment 4 bases; nucleotides outside the gene matches: 7. The CDR3 region is CASSSTGGISDTQYF. The DNA for the CDR3 is TGCGCCAGCAGCTCCACAGGGGGAATATCAGATACGCAGTATTTT.

The J gene is TRBJ2-5, the V gene TRBV6-5, with D perhaps TRBD1 (5 bases). The tail of the sequence fits TRBJ2-7 better, so the J call may be wrong. CDR3 size: 13 residues. Germline-derived CDR1 and CDR2 are MNHEY and SVGAGI. The CDR3 sequence is CASRRTLTYEQYF. CDR3 in DNA: TGTGCCAGCAGACGGACACTAACCTACGAGCAGTACTTC.

In its sample, this clone was seen once. V is TRBV2 and J is TRBJ1-1, with 10 bases matching TRBD1. This CDR3 is built from 16 residues. With 5 bases clipped from V and 4 bases from J, the junction kept 10 bases outside the gene matches. The germline gives CDR1 SNHLY, CDR2 FYNNEI. The CDR3 DNA sequence: TGTGCCAGCAGTCCCGAGACAGGGGGCGGGGGCACTGAAGCTTTCTTT. Translation gives CASSPETGGGGTEAFF.

The CDR3 DNA is TGTGCCAGCAGCGCGGCCCTCAGGGACTTATGCCAGCCCCAGCATTTT. Translated: CASSAALRDLCQPQHF. The rearrangement links TRBV9 to TRBJ1-5, with D possibly being TRBD1 (5 bases). V gave up 3 bases and J gave up 7 bases, with 20 bases separating them. Germline V gene data show CDR1 as SGDLS and CDR2 as YYNGEE. This CDR3 has 16 residues.

The CDR3 DNA reads as TGTGCCAGCAGCCTCTTTAACTATGGCTACACCTTC. Protein sequence: CASSLFNYGYTF. V gene TRBV28 combines with J gene TRBJ1-2; D is unresolved. Trimming stripped 6 bases from V and 1 base from J, with 6 bases between. The CDR3 length is 12 residues. CDR1 and CDR2 from the germline V gene are MDHEN and SYDVKM.

CDR3 DNA: TGTGCCAGCAGCCCGGACAGGGGGCTGATGAACACTGAAGCTTTCTTT. Its translation: CASSPDRGLMNTEAFF. This sequence joins TRBV5-6 and TRBJ1-1; 11 bases map to TRBD1. Germline CDR1 is SGHDT and CDR2 is YYEEEE. V shed 4 bases and J 0 bases; nucleotides not matched to a gene: 5. CDR3 length: 16 amino acids.

The gene calls are TRBV2 and TRBJ2-7; D is tentatively TRBD1 or TRBD2 (5 bases each). Germline V gene sequence: CDR1 SNHLY, CDR2 FYNNEI. The length of the CDR3 is 16 residues. V lost 8 bases, J lost 1 base, and 21 bases lay in between. The CDR3 DNA follows: TGTGCCAGCTGCAGAGTCAAGGGTTGGGGGTCCTACGAGCAGTACTTC. Translated, it gives CASCRVKGWGSYEQYF.

This chain links TRBV5-1 with TRBJ2-1; TRBD2 might be the D (6 bases). The CDR3 has 11 residues. Germline CDR1 and CDR2: SGHRS and YFSETQ. The V end was cut by 4 bases, the J end by 10 bases, with 9 bases between. The CDR3 is CASSLGREQFF. The DNA of the CDR3 is TGCGCCAGCAGCCTGGGGAGGGAGCAGTTCTTC.

V gene TRBV6-4 combines with J gene TRBJ2-3; TRBD2 matches at 10 bases. The V gene's germline CDR1 is MRHNA and CDR2 SNTAGT. The V and J ends lost 4 bases and 0 bases, in that order; junction bases with no gene match: 13. This CDR3 has 19 residues. DNA of the CDR3: TGTGCCAGCAGTGTTTATAGGACTAGCGGCCCATTGAGCACAGATACGCAGTATTTT. This sequence encodes CASSVYRTSGPLSTDTQYF.

This chain uses TRBV11-2 with TRBJ2-7; D is undetermined. Deletions cut 3 bases from V and 3 bases from J, with 12 bases between. CDR1 is SGHAT, CDR2 FQNNGV, per germline. This CDR3 is built from 14 residues. CDR3 DNA sequence: TGTGCCAGCAGCTTCCAACCCGCGGACTACGAGCAGTACTTC. Protein product: CASSFQPADYEQYF.

The chain combines TRBV5-4 with TRBJ2-7; TRBD1 matches 9 bases. CDR3 length: 16 amino acids. The V gene's germline CDR1 is SGHNT and CDR2 YYREEE (reference sequence). J lost 2 bases, V lost 0 bases, and 6 bases had no gene match. The CDR3 loop is CASSLGPGQGTYEQYF. CDR3 coding DNA: TGTGCCAGCAGCTTGGGTCCGGGACAGGGAACCTACGAGCAGTACTTC.

This rearrangement joins TRBV6-5 to TRBJ2-1; 8 positions agree with TRBD1. Germline CDR1 MNHEY, CDR2 SVGAGI. V was clipped by 2 bases and J by 4 bases; unmatched bases: 7. This CDR3 is 16 amino acids long. The chain's CDR3 is CASSYTGTGRYNEQFF. The CDR3 nucleotides read TGTGCCAGCAGTTACACCGGGACAGGCAGGTACAATGAGCAGTTCTTC.